This TCR beta chain stems from a study of OX40 agonist ivuxolimab in advanced cancers. TCRdb keeps only in-frame clones here, not all; method: immunoSEQ multiplex PCR. The sample lists roughly 60,000 clones; roughly 93% were seen once. This clone was counted once. The CDR3 sequence is 15 residues long. The trim removed 0 bases at V and 8 bases at J, leaving 0 bases unmatched. Germline CDR1 MNHEY, CDR2 SMNVEV (reference sequence). The source was CD4+ or CD8+ T cells sorted from blood, collected in a trial of the OX40 agonist ivuxolimab. This clonotype was sampled from an adult with an advanced solid tumor such as melanoma, head and neck, liver or kidney cancer. V gene TRBV27 combines with J gene TRBJ2-1, with 14 nucleotides matching TRBD2. The CDR3 loop is CASSLSTSGRDEQFF. The CDR3 DNA reads TGTGCCAGCAGTTTATCGACTAGCGGGAGGGATGAGCAGTTCTTC.